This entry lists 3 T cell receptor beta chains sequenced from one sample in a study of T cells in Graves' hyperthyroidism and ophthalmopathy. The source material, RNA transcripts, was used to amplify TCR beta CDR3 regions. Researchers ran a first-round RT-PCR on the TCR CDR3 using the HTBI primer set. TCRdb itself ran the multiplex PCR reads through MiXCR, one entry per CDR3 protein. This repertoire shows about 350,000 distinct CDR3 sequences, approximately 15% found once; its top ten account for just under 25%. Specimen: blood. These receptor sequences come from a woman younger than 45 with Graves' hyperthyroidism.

The CDR3 DNA reads TGTGCCAGCAGCCAAGATCCCACTACGGGCTACGAGCAGTACTTC. Its translation: CASSQDPTTGYEQYF. The chain has TRBV3-1 and TRBJ2-7, with D unclear. Per the germline V gene, CDR1 is LGHDT and CDR2 is YNNKEL (reference sequence). The CDR3 extends over 15 amino acids. Trimming removed 0 bases at V and 3 bases at J, with 12 bases between.

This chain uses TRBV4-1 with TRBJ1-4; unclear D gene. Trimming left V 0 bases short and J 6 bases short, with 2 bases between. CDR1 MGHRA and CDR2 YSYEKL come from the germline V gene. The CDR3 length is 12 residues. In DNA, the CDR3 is TGCGCCAGCAGCCAAGAGTATGAAAAACTGTTTTTT. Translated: CASSQEYEKLFF.

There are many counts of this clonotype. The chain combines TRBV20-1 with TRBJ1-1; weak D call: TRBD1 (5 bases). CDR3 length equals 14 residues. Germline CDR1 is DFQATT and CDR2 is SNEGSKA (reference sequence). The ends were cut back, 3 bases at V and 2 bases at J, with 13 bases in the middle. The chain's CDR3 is CSASQQGRNTEAFF. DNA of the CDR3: TGCAGTGCTAGTCAGCAGGGACGCAACACTGAAGCTTTCTTT.